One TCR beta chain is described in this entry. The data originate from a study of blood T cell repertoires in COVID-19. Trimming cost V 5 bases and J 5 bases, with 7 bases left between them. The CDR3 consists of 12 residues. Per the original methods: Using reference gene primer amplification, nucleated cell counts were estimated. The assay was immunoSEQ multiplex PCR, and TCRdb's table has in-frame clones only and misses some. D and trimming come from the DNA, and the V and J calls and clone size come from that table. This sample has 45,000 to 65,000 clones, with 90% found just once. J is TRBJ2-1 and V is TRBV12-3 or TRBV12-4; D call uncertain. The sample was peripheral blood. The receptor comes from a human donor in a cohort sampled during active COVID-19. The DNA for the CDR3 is TGTGCCAGCAGTCCTATAGACAATGAGCAGTTCTTC. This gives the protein CASSPIDNEQFF.